This TCR beta chain comes out of a study of CD8+ T cells in alopecia areata. Lesional scalp tissue (obtained by punch biopsy) and peripheral blood were collected from alopecia areata patients. Study results and caveats: Among the cells sequenced in scalp samples are also the resident alphabeta T cells of normal skin.

There are 13 residues in the CDR3. With 5 bases clipped from V and 8 bases from J, the junction kept 5 bases outside the gene matches. Looked up from germline, CDR1 is SGHTA and CDR2 is FQGTGA. About this clone: Its antigen is as yet unknown.

As the sequencing template, cDNA was produced by extracting RNA and reverse transcribing it. Assay: immunoSEQ multiplex PCR; the TCRdb copy retains only in-frame clones and omits some. The table has about 5,900 clones, about 60% seen once. The sample comprised skin. The TCR was taken from a human donor with alopecia areata. The chain has TRBV7-3 and TRBJ1-2; TRBD1 matches 10 bases. Here the CDR3 reads CASSIGQGEGYTF. In nucleotides, the CDR3 is TGTGCCAGCAGCATTGGACAGGGGGAAGGCTACACCTTC.